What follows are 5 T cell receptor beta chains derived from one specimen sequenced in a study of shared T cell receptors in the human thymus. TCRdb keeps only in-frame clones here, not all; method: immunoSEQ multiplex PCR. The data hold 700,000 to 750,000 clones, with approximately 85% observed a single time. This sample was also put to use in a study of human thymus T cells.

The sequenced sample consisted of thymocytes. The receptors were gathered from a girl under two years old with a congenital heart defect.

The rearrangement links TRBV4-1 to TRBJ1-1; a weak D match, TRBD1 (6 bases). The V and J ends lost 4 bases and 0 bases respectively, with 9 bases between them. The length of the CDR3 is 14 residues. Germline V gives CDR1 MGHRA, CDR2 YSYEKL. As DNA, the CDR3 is TGCGCCAGCAGCCCTCACAGGGTGAACACTGAAGCTTTCTTT. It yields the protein CASSPHRVNTEAFF.

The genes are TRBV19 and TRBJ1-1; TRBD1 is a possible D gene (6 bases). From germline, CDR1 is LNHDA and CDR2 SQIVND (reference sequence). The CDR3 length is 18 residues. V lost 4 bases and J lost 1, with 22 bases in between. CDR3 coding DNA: TGTGCCAGTAGTACCCTCGGAGTCAGCAGGGGTTGGAACACTGAAGCTTTCTTT. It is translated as CASSTLGVSRGWNTEAFF.

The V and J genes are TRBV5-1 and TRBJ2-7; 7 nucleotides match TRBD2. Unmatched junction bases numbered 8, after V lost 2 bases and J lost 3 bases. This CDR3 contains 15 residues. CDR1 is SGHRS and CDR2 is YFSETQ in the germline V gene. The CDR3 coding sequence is TGCGCCAGCAGCTTCCGGCGGGGGTGGAACTACGAGCAGTACTTC. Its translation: CASSFRRGWNYEQYF.

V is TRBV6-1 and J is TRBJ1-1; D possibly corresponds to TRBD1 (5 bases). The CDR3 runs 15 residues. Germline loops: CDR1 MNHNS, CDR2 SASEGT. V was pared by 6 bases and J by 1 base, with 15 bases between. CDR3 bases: TGTGCCAGCAGACAAGCAATGGGGGGGAACACTGAAGCTTTCTTT. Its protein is CASRQAMGGNTEAFF.

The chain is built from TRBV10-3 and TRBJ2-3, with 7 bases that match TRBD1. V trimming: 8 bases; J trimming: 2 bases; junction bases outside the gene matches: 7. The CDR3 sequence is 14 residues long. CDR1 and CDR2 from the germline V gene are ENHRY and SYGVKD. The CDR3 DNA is TGTGCCATCCGTCGGGACAGCGCCACAGATACGCAGTATTTT. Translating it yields CAIRRDSATDTQYF.